The entry that follows covers one T cell receptor (beta chain) sequence. In the original workflow: Nucleated cell number was recorded as an estimate derived from reference gene primer amplification. Assay: immunoSEQ multiplex PCR; the TCRdb copy retains only in-frame clones and omits some. V and J calls and clone size follow that table, whereas D and trimming were derived from the DNA. Here the sample spans under 250,000 clones, 75% to 85% being singletons. This specimen belongs to a study of blood T cell repertoires in COVID-19. Study background: COVID-19 samples collected from the United States, Italy and Spain covered acute and convalescent phases.

The V gene's germline CDR1 is LNHNV and CDR2 YYDKDF (reference sequence). Trimming cost V 5 bases and J 7 bases; bases outside gene matches: 10. The CDR3 has 16 amino acids. The chain combines TRBV15 with TRBJ2-7, with 14 bases that match TRBD2. This clonotype was sampled from a woman aged 45-60 years with acute COVID-19. The sequencing input was PBMCs or T cells enriched from blood (not recorded which). CDR3 in DNA: TGTGCCACCAGCTTCGGACTAGCGGGGGGCCCAGCTGAGCAGTACTTC. Its protein is CATSFGLAGGPAEQYF.